These 15 T cell receptor beta chains originate from one sample sequenced in a study of shared T cell receptors in the human thymus. Libraries were prepared by immunoSEQ multiplex PCR; TCRdb keeps only in-frame clonotypes and omits some of them. The sample lists about 610,000 clones; approximately 87% were seen once. These data are also associated with another study on human thymus T cells.

The sequenced sample was thymocytes. The receptor set was obtained from a boy in the first two years of life with a congenital heart defect.

The chain combines TRBV7-9 with TRBJ2-5, with 13 bases fitting TRBD2. CDR1 and CDR2 from the germline V gene are SEHNR and FQNEAQ (reference sequence). This CDR3 region has 17 residues. The V and J ends lost 5 bases and 0 bases, in that order; junction bases with no gene match: 6. CDR3 residues: CASSPTGLAGYQETQYF. The CDR3 bases are TGTGCCAGCAGCCCGACGGGACTAGCGGGGTACCAAGAGACCCAGTACTTC.

The chain combines TRBV10-3 with TRBJ2-2; D is undetermined. The germline gives CDR1 ENHRY, CDR2 SYGVKD. This CDR3 is 15 amino acids long. With 0 bases removed from V and 2 bases from J, the gap between germline ends came to 7 bases. CDR3 residues: CAISESVRNTGELFF. CDR3 bases: TGTGCCATCAGTGAGTCAGTCAGAAACACCGGGGAGCTGTTTTTT.

The chain combines TRBV5-4 with TRBJ2-1, with TRBD2 identical over 10 bases. The CDR3 length is 17 residues. Trimming at V came to 3 bases and at J to 8 bases, leaving 14 bases not matched to a gene. Per the germline V gene, CDR1 is SGHNT and CDR2 is YYREEE (reference sequence). This CDR3 reads CASSYTTSGPFPHEQFF. The CDR3 coding sequence is TGTGCCAGCAGCTACACGACTAGCGGGCCCTTCCCGCATGAGCAGTTCTTC. The full variable domain, in which reference TRBV5-4 and TRBJ2-1 provide the parts outside the CDR3, is ETGVTQSPTHLIKTRGQQVTLRCSSQSGHNTVSWYQQALGQGPQFIFQYYREEENGRGNFPPRFSGLQFPNYSSELNVNALELDDSALYLCASSYTTSGPFPHEQFFGPGTRLTVL.

CDR3 residues: CASSLTPPQADTQYF. The DNA for the CDR3 is TGTGCCAGCAGCTTAACGCCGCCGCAGGCAGATACGCAGTATTTT. The rearrangement uses TRBV7-2 and TRBJ2-3, with D hard to call. In germline, CDR1 is SGHTA, CDR2 FQGNSA. Between the trimmed V and J ends, which lost 2 bases and 4 bases, there was a span of 13 bases. The CDR3 covers 15 residues.

This CDR3 reads CAWTTLASTRDTQYF. CDR3 in DNA: TGTGCCTGGACCACCCTAGCGTCGACGAGGGATACGCAGTATTTT. This rearrangement joins TRBV30 to TRBJ2-3; D possibly corresponds to TRBD2 (6 bases). The CDR3 loop spans 15 amino acids. Germline V gene data show CDR1 as GTSNPN and CDR2 as SVGIG (reference sequence). The V end lost 4 bases, the J end lost 6 bases, and 20 bases lay between the germline ends.

The chain is built from TRBV14 and TRBJ2-5, with 7 bases matching TRBD1. Unmatched junction bases numbered 6, after V lost 8 bases and J lost 0 bases. The CDR3 length is 14 residues. Looked up from germline, CDR1 is SGHDN and CDR2 is FVKESK. CDR3 nucleotides: TGTGCCAGCCACCCGACAGGGAACCAAGAGACCCAGTACTTC. Protein sequence: CASHPTGNQETQYF.

This chain links TRBV19 with TRBJ1-2; 8 bases match TRBD1. Unmatched junction bases numbered 8, after V lost 7 bases and J lost 4 bases. The CDR3 length is 14 residues. In germline, CDR1 is LNHDA, CDR2 SQIVND (reference sequence). In nucleotides, the CDR3 is TGTGCCAGTATCCAAGACAGGGGCCCCTATGGCTACACCTTC. Translated: CASIQDRGPYGYTF.

This chain joins TRBV15 and TRBJ2-1; D unresolved. There are 14 residues in the CDR3. V was pared by 0 bases and J by 12 bases, with 15 bases between. Germline V gene lookup returns CDR1 LNHNV and CDR2 YYDKDF (reference sequence). The CDR3 region has the DNA TGTGCCACCAGCAGAGATCCGGGTGTGCGGTCGCAGTTCTTC. It yields the protein CATSRDPGVRSQFF.

The rearrangement links TRBV4-2 to TRBJ2-5, with 12 bases lining up with TRBD2. V shed 0 bases and J 4 bases; nucleotides not matched to a gene: 3. This CDR3 contains 16 residues. The germline gives CDR1 LGHNA, CDR2 YNFKEQ. The CDR3: CASSQERLAGAETQYF. The DNA for the CDR3 is TGTGCCAGCAGCCAAGAACGACTAGCGGGAGCAGAGACCCAGTACTTC.

The DNA of the CDR3 is TGCAGCGTTCAGGACAGGGGGCAGCCCCAGCATTTT. Encoded protein: CSVQDRGQPQHF. V usage is TRBV29-1 and J usage is TRBJ1-5; 10 bases fit TRBD1. Trimming cost V 5 bases and J 7 bases; bases outside gene matches: 2. Germline values: CDR1 SQVTM, CDR2 ANQGSEA. This CDR3 is built from 12 residues. The variable domain in full, completed from reference TRBV29-1 and TRBJ1-5, reads SAVISQKPSRDICQRGTSLTIQCQVDSQVTMMFWYRQQPGQSLTLIATANQGSEATYESGFVIDKFPISRPNLTFSTLTVSNMSPEDSSIYLCSVQDRGQPQHFGDGTRLSIL.

The J gene is TRBJ2-1, the V gene TRBV6-1; perhaps TRBD1 as D (6 bases). V lost 0 bases and J 9 bases, leaving 18 bases between the germline ends. The CDR3 spans 16 residues. Germline loops: CDR1 MNHNS, CDR2 SASEGT. The CDR3 DNA reads as TGTGCCAGCAGTGAAGCGAGGGGGACAAAAGGGGGTGAGCAGTTCTTC. It encodes CASSEARGTKGGEQFF.

This chain uses TRBV5-5 with TRBJ2-7; a weak D match, TRBD2 (7 bases). CDR1 SGHKS and CDR2 YYEKEE come from the germline V gene (reference sequence). Trimming shortened V by 5 bases and J by 3 bases, and 21 bases separated the two germline ends. The CDR3 is 16 residues long. The chain's CDR3 is CASSSGGPPPIYEQYF. The CDR3 DNA sequence: TGTGCCAGCAGTTCGGGGGGCCCCCCACCCATCTACGAGCAGTACTTC.

The V gene is TRBV29-1, the J gene TRBJ2-3; 7 nucleotides agree with TRBD2. Per the germline V gene, CDR1 is SQVTM and CDR2 is ANQGSEA. J was trimmed by 4 bases and V by 1 base; bases with no gene match: 5. This CDR3 has 14 amino acids. The CDR3 region is CSVEGAGAPDTQYF. In DNA, the CDR3 is TGCAGCGTTGAAGGGGCGGGAGCTCCAGATACGCAGTATTTT.

The V gene is TRBV19, the J gene TRBJ2-2; 10 positions match TRBD1. Germline loops: CDR1 LNHDA, CDR2 SQIVND (reference sequence). This CDR3 contains 18 residues. V lost 5 bases to trimming and J lost 4 bases; unmatched junction nucleotides: 13. The CDR3, as DNA: TGTGCCAGTAGTTGGGGGACAGGGGATATCGCGACCACCGGGGAGCTGTTTTTT. This codes for CASSWGTGDIATTGELFF.

The chain joins TRBV6-5 to TRBJ2-7; 11 nucleotides match TRBD2. Unmatched junction bases numbered 6, after V lost 8 bases and J lost 0 bases. CDR3 length: 15 residues. Germline CDR1 is MNHEY and CDR2 is SVGAGI. In DNA form, the CDR3 reads TGTGCCAGCGGCGTAGCGGGAGGGGCCTCCTACGAGCAGTACTTC. Encoded protein: CASGVAGGASYEQYF.